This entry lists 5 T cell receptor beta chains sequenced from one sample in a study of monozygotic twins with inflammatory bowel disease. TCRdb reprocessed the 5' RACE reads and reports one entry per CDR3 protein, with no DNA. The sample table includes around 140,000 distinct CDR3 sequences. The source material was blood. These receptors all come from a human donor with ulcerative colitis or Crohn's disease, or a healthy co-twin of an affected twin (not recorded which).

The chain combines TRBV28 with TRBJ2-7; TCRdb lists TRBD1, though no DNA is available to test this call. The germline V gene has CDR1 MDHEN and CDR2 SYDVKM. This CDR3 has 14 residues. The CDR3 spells CASSPAGRVREQYF.

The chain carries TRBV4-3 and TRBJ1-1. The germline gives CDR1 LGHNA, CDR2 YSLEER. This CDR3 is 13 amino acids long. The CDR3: CASSQDPTHEAFF.

CDR3 region: CVSSRLGTGNTIYF. This chain connects TRBV11-2 to TRBJ1-3. The CDR3 is 14 amino acids. CDR1 is SGHAT, CDR2 FQNNGV, per germline.

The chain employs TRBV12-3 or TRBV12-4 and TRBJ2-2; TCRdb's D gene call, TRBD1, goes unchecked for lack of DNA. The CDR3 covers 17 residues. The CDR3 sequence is CASSVSGGAFLTGELFF.

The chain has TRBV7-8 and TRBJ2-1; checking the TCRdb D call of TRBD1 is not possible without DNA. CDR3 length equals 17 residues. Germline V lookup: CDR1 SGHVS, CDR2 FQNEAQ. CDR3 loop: CASSLGGSGQSYNEQFF.